This TCR beta chain was documented in a study of STAT5B mutations in CD4+ large granular lymphocyte leukemia. Turning to the study itself: Among healthy donors, a particular HLA allele went with more CDR3 'QG' motifs.

CDR1 is SGHTA and CDR2 is FQGNSA in the germline V gene. V was clipped by 5 bases and J by 0 bases, with 14 bases between them. This CDR3 contains 16 residues. On this clone: The antigen is undetermined.

Control samples were healthy donors' buffy coats. Measured with immunoSEQ multiplex PCR; TCRdb has only the in-frame clones, and not every one. The sample lists over 30,000 clones, about 85% seen once, with approximately 3.2% in the top ten. General observations from the study: TRBV06-family usage was enriched in top patient clones (8/27) versus controls (2/35). Patient CD4-sorted repertoires looked more clonal than healthy CD4+ repertoires, even without putative leukemic clones.

Sequenced material: CD4+ T cells from blood buffy coats. V gene TRBV7-2 combines with J gene TRBJ2-1; possible D gene TRBD1, 5 bases. This TCR derives from a human donor in good health. In DNA, the CDR3 is TGTGCCAGCAGCCCATCAGGGTGGAGCTCCTACAATGAGCAGTTCTTC. Its protein is CASSPSGWSSYNEQFF.